A single sample gave rise to the 14 T cell receptor beta chains below, sequenced in a study of control samples from healthy donors and cancer patients. The protocol was immunoSEQ multiplex PCR, while the TCRdb copy is restricted to in-frame clones and leaves out a portion. The table includes about 120,000 clones, approximately 88% detected once. Sequenced input: blood. The origin of the receptors is a man between 40 and 49 years old in good health.

V and J are TRBV28 and TRBJ1-2; a weak D match, TRBD1 (5 bases). Trimming took 4 bases from V and 2 from J, leaving 11 bases between them. The germline CDR1 and CDR2 sequences are MDHEN and SYDVKM. The CDR3 has 14 amino acids. Here the CDR3 reads CASSSRDGNYGYTF. Here the CDR3 DNA reads TGTGCCAGCAGTTCCCGGGACGGCAACTATGGCTACACCTTC.

This chain joins TRBV11-2 and TRBJ2-7, with TRBD1 identical over 8 bases. The CDR3 consists of 13 residues. With V trimmed by 6 bases and J by 6 bases, 7 bases remained unmatched. Germline V lookup: CDR1 SGHAT, CDR2 FQNNGV. DNA for the CDR3: TGTGCCAGCAGAAAGACAGGGGTTGGCGAGCAGTACTTC. Translated: CASRKTGVGEQYF.

The chain's CDR3 is CASSSTGVLGYTF. Written as DNA, the CDR3 is TGTGCCAGCAGCTCGACAGGGGTCCTTGGCTACACCTTC. V is TRBV5-4 and J is TRBJ1-2; 8 bases are a match to TRBD1. Germline CDR1 and CDR2: SGHNT and YYREEE (reference sequence). This CDR3 spans 13 amino acids. The J segment lost 7 bases and the V segment lost 3 bases, leaving 5 bases of the junction unmatched.

The chain couples TRBV6-2 or TRBV6-3 to TRBJ1-5; D unclear. V was trimmed by 0 bases and J by 1 base, leaving 7 bases between them. CDR1 and CDR2 from the germline V gene are MNHEY and SVGEGT. The CDR3 sequence is 15 residues long. The CDR3 nucleotides are TGTGCCAGCAGTTACTCATGGAGAAGCAATCAGCCCCAGCATTTT. As protein: CASSYSWRSNQPQHF.

This clone has just one count. This chain connects TRBV4-1 to TRBJ2-5; 11 bases are a match to TRBD2. J lost 4 bases, V lost 0 bases, and 7 bases had no gene match. Germline V lookup: CDR1 MGHRA, CDR2 YSYEKL. The CDR3 consists of 17 residues. The CDR3 sequence: CASSQEIISGGGETQYF. Here the CDR3 DNA reads TGCGCCAGCAGCCAAGAGATCATTAGCGGGGGGGGAGAGACCCAGTACTTC.

The rearrangement uses TRBV14 and TRBJ1-1; the match to TRBD1 covers 8 bases. This CDR3 spans 16 amino acids. Per germline, CDR1 SGHDN and CDR2 FVKESK. V was clipped by 4 bases and J by 1 base; unmatched bases: 8. CDR3 sequence reads: CASSLIPRGRNTEAFF. The DNA of the CDR3 is TGTGCCAGCAGCCTAATCCCCAGGGGGCGGAACACTGAAGCTTTCTTT.

This sequence joins TRBV23-1 and TRBJ2-5, with a weak D call TRBD1 (6 bases). TRBV23-1 counts as an open reading frame of uncertain function. V was shortened by 6 bases and J by 1 base, with 15 bases between the two germline ends. This CDR3 region has 15 residues. CDR3 bases: TGCGCCAGCAGAGCGGACAGTCTTATCCAAGAGACCCAGTACTTC. Translation gives CASRADSLIQETQYF.

This clone was observed once. This chain joins TRBV28 and TRBJ1-4; the match to TRBD1 covers 7 bases. Germline V lookup: CDR1 MDHEN, CDR2 SYDVKM. CDR3 size: 13 residues. V lost 6 bases to trimming and J lost 8 bases; unmatched junction nucleotides: 6. Here the CDR3 DNA reads TGTGCCAGCAGCGAAGGGACAGTAGAAAAACTGTTTTTT. Translated, it gives CASSEGTVEKLFF.

The chain uses TRBV7-9 and TRBJ1-3; weak D call: TRBD1 (6 bases). CDR3 length: 16 residues. Per the germline V gene, CDR1 is SEHNR and CDR2 is FQNEAQ (reference sequence). V lost 5 bases to trimming and J lost 0 bases, with 14 bases between them. The CDR3 DNA follows: TGTGCCAGCAGCCCACGGGACACTGTCTCTGGAAACACCATATATTTT. Translating gives CASSPRDTVSGNTIYF. The full variable domain, completed using reference TRBV7-9 and TRBJ1-3, is DTGVSQNPRHKITKRGQNVTFRCDPISEHNRLYWYRQTLGQGPEFLTYFQNEAQLEKSRLLSDRFSAERPKGSFSTLEIQRTEQGDSAMYLCASSPRDTVSGNTIYFGEGSWLTVV.

The J gene is TRBJ1-5, the V gene TRBV4-1; perhaps TRBD1 as D (5 bases). V gave up 1 base and J gave up 7 bases, with 17 bases separating them. Germline V gene lookup returns CDR1 MGHRA and CDR2 YSYEKL. The CDR3 totals 16 residues. CDR3 amino acids: CASSQGLRGIGQPQHF. CDR3 DNA sequence: TGCGCCAGCAGCCAAGGTTTGAGGGGAATCGGGCAGCCCCAGCATTTT.

The sample holds one count of this clone. The CDR3 DNA follows: TGTGCCAGCAGCTTAGATGAGAGGCGCCACGAGCAGTACTTC. Translating gives CASSLDERRHEQYF. The gene calls are TRBV7-8 and TRBJ2-7; D ambiguous. This CDR3 region has 14 residues. Germline V CDR1 and CDR2: SGHVS, FQNEAQ. V was clipped by 1 base and J by 5 bases, with 12 bases between them.

In this sample, this clone turned up once. The CDR3 coding sequence is TGTGCCAGCAGTCCACCCCCCATTGGACAGGGTCGCTACACCTTC. This sequence encodes CASSPPPIGQGRYTF. The chain has TRBV28 and TRBJ1-2; the match to TRBD1 covers 8 bases. The CDR3 loop spans 15 amino acids. The germline CDR1 and CDR2 sequences are MDHEN and SYDVKM. V dropped 5 bases and J dropped 9; count of bases not matched to a gene: 14.

The chain uses TRBV6-5 and TRBJ1-2; 9 bases align to TRBD1. The ends lost 6 bases at V and 3 bases at J; junction bases unmatched: 2. There are 13 residues in the CDR3. Germline V gene lookup returns CDR1 MNHEY and CDR2 SVGAGI. This CDR3 reads CASSRDRDYGYTF. CDR3 in DNA: TGTGCCAGCAGCCGGGACAGGGACTATGGCTACACCTTC.

The V gene is TRBV24-1, the J gene TRBJ2-6; maybe TRBD2 (5 bases). This CDR3 region has 17 residues. V lost 3 bases to trimming and J lost 2 bases, with 13 bases between them. Germline loops: CDR1 KGHDR, CDR2 SFDVKD. CDR3 loop: CATSDRGNQAGANVLTF. In DNA, the CDR3 is TGTGCCACCAGTGATCGGGGAAACCAAGCTGGGGCCAACGTCCTGACTTTC.